Listed here is a single T cell receptor (beta chain). Its matching antigen is unknown. The sample is drawn from a study of regulatory T cells in long-lasting Graves disease. About the research overall: Disease was considered persistent Graves' disease after over 5 years of antithyroid drugs (with positive TSH receptor antibodies). Whole-study findings and limits: Accuracy might have suffered from few samples.

iRepertoire HTBI primers and Arm-PCR of CDR3 regions built TCR beta libraries. Using its own MiXCR run on the multiplex PCR reads, TCRdb lists one record per CDR3 protein. The sample includes a few hundred thousand distinct CDR3 sequences, 22% of them seen just once. The J segment lost 1 base and the V segment lost 2 bases, leaving 7 bases of the junction unmatched. Looked up from germline, CDR1 is MNHGY and CDR2 is SVAAGI. The CDR3 totals 18 residues. As to time point: persistent/refractory GD, antithyroid drugs over 5 years with positive TRAb. The TCR library was made from RNA extracted from PBMCs. Patients came through an endocrinology department, and that department was in Xi'an, China.

The source of this sequence is a female donor with Graves disease. The genes are TRBV6-9 and TRBJ2-2, with 10 nucleotides matching TRBD2. The sample was peripheral blood mononuclear cells (PBMCs), taken when the disease was refractory, from a patient treated with antithyroid drugs. The CDR3 region is CASSYGLASGRNTGELFF. DNA for the CDR3: TGTGCCAGCAGTTATGGTCTCGCTAGCGGGAGGAACACCGGGGAGCTGTTTTTT.